These 9 T cell receptor beta chains originate from one sample sequenced in a study of blood T cell repertoires in COVID-19. Using immunoSEQ multiplex PCR, the repertoire was profiled, and TCRdb retains in-frame clones only, with some absent. The table records about 300,000 clones, roughly 86% of them present only once. Sample: PBMCs or T cells enriched from blood (not recorded which). The origin of the receptors is a woman between 18 and 29 years old who had recovered from COVID-19.

The chain employs TRBV5-4 and TRBJ2-7, with D possibly TRBD2 on 6 matching bases. CDR3 length equals 13 residues. CDR1 and CDR2 (germline): SGHNT, YYREEE (reference sequence). V was clipped by 5 bases and J by 9 bases, with 18 bases between them. Written as DNA, the CDR3 is TGTGCCAGCAGTACCGGGAGCCAAACGGGGCAGTACTTC. Protein product: CASSTGSQTGQYF.

V is TRBV3-1 (or the pseudogene TRBV3-2) and J is TRBJ2-1; D not resolved. The CDR3 sequence is 20 residues long. Trimming pared 4 bases from V and 0 bases from J, leaving 25 bases between. CDR1 and CDR2 (germline): LGHDT, YNNKEL (reference sequence). The CDR3 is CASSRQVLERASSSYNEQFF. The CDR3, as DNA: TGTGCCAGCAGCCGCCAAGTTCTAGAGAGAGCTTCGAGCTCCTACAATGAGCAGTTCTTC.

This clone was seen once. V gene TRBV6-2 or TRBV6-3 combines with J gene TRBJ1-5, with D possibly being TRBD1 (6 bases). Trimming took off 5 bases at V and 3 bases at J, with 14 bases between the two ends. The CDR3 consists of 15 residues. Germline values: CDR1 MNHEY, CDR2 SVGEGT. Written as DNA, the CDR3 is TGTGCCAGCAGTCTGCTTAGGGACACCAATCAGCCCCAGCATTTT. Its protein is CASSLLRDTNQPQHF.

Here the CDR3 reads CASSFSRANNEKLFF. In nucleotides, the CDR3 is TGTGCCAGCAGCTTTAGCAGGGCTAATAATGAAAAACTGTTTTTT. The chain joins TRBV7-8 to TRBJ1-4, with TRBD1 as a possible D gene (5 bases). The CDR3 is 15 residues long. Germline V gene data show CDR1 as SGHVS and CDR2 as FQNEAQ. V was trimmed by 3 bases and J by 4 bases, leaving 12 bases between them.

The chain has TRBV27 and TRBJ2-1; 13 bases map to TRBD2. The CDR3 spans 16 residues. Germline CDR1 is MNHEY and CDR2 is SMNVEV (reference sequence). Germline trimming cut 7 bases from V and 9 bases from J; bases unmatched to any gene: 12. CDR3 nucleotide sequence: TGTGCCAGCACTTTCGTAGGACTAGCGGGAGTTGGTGAGCAGTTCTTC. Translating it yields CASTFVGLAGVGEQFF.

The V and J genes are TRBV7-8 and TRBJ2-7; TRBD1 aligns across 8 bases. From germline, CDR1 is SGHVS and CDR2 FQNEAQ. V shed 2 bases and J 1 base; nucleotides not matched to a gene: 16. The CDR3 is made up of 19 amino acids. The CDR3 bases are TGTGCCAGCAGCTTACTTCCTCTGGGACAGGCGCTGCCTTCCTACGAGCAGTACTTC. Its protein product is CASSLLPLGQALPSYEQYF.

CDR3 coding DNA: TGTGCCAGCAGCTCCTGGACTAGTGCCTACAATGAGCAGTTCTTC. It is translated as CASSSWTSAYNEQFF. The J gene is TRBJ2-1, the V gene TRBV7-9; 7 nucleotides match TRBD2. There are 15 residues in the CDR3. Trimming at V came to 4 bases and at J to 2 bases, leaving 5 bases not matched to a gene. Looked up from germline, CDR1 is SEHNR and CDR2 is FQNEAQ (reference sequence).

The J gene is TRBJ2-7, the V gene TRBV7-8; D is unresolved. V was clipped by 1 base and J by 0 bases, with 7 bases between them. Per germline, CDR1 SGHVS and CDR2 FQNEAQ. This CDR3 has 14 residues. CDR3 sequence reads: CASSLGSSSYEQYF. Here the CDR3 DNA reads TGTGCCAGCAGCTTAGGGAGTTCCTCCTACGAGCAGTACTTC.

The chain combines TRBV2 with TRBJ2-7, with 9 bases aligning to TRBD2. Germline CDR1 reads SNHLY; CDR2 reads FYNNEI. J was trimmed by 3 bases and V by 3 bases; bases with no gene match: 6. The CDR3 has 15 residues. This CDR3 is CASSESSGRLYEQYF. The CDR3 nucleotides are TGTGCCAGCAGTGAGTCGAGCGGGAGGCTCTACGAGCAGTACTTC. Looking up the rest from reference TRBV2 and TRBJ2-7 gives the full variable domain: EPEVTQTPSHQVTQMGQEVILRCVPISNHLYFYWYRQILGQKVEFLVSFYNNEISEKSEIFDDQFSVERPDGSNFTLKIRSTKLEDSAMYFCASSESSGRLYEQYFGPGTRLTVT.